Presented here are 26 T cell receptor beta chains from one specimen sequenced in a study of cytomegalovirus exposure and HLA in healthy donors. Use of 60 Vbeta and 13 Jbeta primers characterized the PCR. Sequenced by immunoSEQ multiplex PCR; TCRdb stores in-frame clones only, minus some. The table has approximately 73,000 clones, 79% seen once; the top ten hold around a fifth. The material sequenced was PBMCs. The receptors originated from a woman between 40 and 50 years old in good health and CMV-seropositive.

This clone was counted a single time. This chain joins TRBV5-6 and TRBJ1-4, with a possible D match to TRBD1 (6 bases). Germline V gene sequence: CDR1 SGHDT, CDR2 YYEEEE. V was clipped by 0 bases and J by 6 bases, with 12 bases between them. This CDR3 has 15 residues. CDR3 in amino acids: CASSLVRGSDEKLFF. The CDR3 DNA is TGTGCCAGCAGCTTGGTCAGGGGATCAGATGAAAAACTGTTTTTT.

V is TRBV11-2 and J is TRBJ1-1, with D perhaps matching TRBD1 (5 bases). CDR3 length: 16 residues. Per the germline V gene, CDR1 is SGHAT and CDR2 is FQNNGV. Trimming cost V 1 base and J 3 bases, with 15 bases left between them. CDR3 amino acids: CASSLAYQGRDTEAFF. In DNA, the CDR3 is TGTGCCAGCAGCTTAGCTTACCAGGGTAGAGACACTGAAGCTTTCTTT. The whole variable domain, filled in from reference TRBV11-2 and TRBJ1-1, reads EAGVAQSPRYKIIEKRQSVAFWCNPISGHATLYWYQQILGQGPKLLIQFQNNGVVDDSQLPKDRFSAERLKGVDSTLKIQPAKLEDSAVYLCASSLAYQGRDTEAFFGQGTRLTVV.

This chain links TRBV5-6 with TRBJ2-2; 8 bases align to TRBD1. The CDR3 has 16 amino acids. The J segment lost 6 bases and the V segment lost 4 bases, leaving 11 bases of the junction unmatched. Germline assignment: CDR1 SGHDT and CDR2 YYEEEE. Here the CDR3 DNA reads TGTGCCAGCAGCCAAACACTGGTGGACAGGGCCGGGGAGCTGTTTTTT. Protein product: CASSQTLVDRAGELFF.

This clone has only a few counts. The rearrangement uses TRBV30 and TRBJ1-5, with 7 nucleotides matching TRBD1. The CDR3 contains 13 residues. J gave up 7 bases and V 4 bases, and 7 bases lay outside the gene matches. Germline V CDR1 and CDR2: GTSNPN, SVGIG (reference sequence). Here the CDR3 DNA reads TGTGCCTGGAAGGGGCAGGGGGACCAGCCCCAGCATTTT. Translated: CAWKGQGDQPQHF.

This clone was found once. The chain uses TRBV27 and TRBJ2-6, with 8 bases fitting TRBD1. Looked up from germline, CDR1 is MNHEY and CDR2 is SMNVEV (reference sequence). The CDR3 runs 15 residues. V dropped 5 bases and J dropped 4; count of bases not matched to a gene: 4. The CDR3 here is CASSLDRGGANVLTF. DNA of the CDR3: TGTGCCAGCAGTCTCGACAGGGGCGGGGCCAACGTCCTGACTTTC. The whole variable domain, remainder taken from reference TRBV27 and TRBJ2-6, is EAQVTQNPRYLITVTGKKLTVTCSQNMNHEYMSWYRQDPGLGLRQIYYSMNVEVTDKGDVPEGYKVSRKEKRNFPLILESPSPNQTSLYFCASSLDRGGANVLTFGAGSRLTVL.

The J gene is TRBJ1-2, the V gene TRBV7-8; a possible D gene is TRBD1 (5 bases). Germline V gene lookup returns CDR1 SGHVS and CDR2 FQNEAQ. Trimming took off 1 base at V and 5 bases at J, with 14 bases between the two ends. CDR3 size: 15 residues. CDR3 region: CASSLVTGAPYGYTF. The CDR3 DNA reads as TGTGCCAGCAGCTTAGTAACAGGCGCCCCTTATGGCTACACCTTC.

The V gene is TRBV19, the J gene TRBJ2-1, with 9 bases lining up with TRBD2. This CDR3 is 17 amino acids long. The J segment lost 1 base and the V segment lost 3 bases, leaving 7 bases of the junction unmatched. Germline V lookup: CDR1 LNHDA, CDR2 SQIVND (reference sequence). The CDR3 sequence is CASSIELAGPSYNEQFF. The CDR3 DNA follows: TGTGCCAGTAGTATTGAACTAGCGGGTCCATCCTACAATGAGCAGTTCTTC.

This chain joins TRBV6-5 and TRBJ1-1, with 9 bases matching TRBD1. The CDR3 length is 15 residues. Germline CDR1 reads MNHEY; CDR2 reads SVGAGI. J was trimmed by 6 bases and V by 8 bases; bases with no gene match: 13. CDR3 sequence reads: CASREQGARWAEAFF. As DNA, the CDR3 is TGTGCCAGCCGCGAACAGGGGGCTCGGTGGGCTGAAGCTTTCTTT.

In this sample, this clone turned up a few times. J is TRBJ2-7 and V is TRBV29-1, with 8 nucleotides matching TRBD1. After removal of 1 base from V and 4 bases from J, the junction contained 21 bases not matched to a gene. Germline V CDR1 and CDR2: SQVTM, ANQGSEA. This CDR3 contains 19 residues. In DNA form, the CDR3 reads TGCAGCGTTGAAGCAGGTCGGCAGGGGGCAGTTCCGAGCTCATACGAGCAGTACTTC. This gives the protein CSVEAGRQGAVPSSYEQYF.

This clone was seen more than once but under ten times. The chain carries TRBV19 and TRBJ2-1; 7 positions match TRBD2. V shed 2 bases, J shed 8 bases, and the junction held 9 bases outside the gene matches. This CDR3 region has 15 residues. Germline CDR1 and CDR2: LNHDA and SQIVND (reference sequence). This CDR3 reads CASSIPGGRGHEQFF. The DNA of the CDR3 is TGTGCCAGTAGTATACCGGGGGGACGGGGCCATGAGCAGTTCTTC.

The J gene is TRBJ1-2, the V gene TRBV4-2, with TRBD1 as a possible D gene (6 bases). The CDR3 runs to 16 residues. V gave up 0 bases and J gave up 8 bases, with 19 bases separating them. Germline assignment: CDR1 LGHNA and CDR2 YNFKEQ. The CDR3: CASSQDGLEQGNGYTF. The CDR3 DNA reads TGTGCCAGCAGCCAAGACGGCCTGGAACAGGGCAACGGCTACACCTTC.

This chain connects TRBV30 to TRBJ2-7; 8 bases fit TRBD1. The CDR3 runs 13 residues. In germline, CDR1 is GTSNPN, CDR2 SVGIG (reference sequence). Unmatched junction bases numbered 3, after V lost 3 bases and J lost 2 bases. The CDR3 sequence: CAWRVTGAYEQYF. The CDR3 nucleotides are TGTGCCTGGAGGGTGACAGGGGCCTACGAGCAGTACTTC.

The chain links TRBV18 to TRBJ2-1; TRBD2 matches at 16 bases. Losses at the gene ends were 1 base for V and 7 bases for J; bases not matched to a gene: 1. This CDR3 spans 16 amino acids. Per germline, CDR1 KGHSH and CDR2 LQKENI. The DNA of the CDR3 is TGTGCCAGCTCACCACTGGGACTAGCGGGAGGGAATGAGCAGTTCTTC. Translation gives CASSPLGLAGGNEQFF.

This CDR3 is CASSATGIKTQPQHF. DNA for the CDR3: TGTGCCAGCAGTGCGACAGGCATAAAGACGCAGCCCCAGCATTTT. The gene calls are TRBV2 and TRBJ1-5, with D tentatively TRBD1 (6 bases). CDR3 length: 15 residues. CDR1 is SNHLY, CDR2 FYNNEI, per germline. Trimming took 4 bases from V and 7 from J, leaving 17 bases between them.

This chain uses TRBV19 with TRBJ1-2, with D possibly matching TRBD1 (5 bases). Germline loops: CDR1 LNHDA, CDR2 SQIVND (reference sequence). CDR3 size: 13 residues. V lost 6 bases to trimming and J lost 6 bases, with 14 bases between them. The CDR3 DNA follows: TGTGCCAGTAGGGCCCAGGGTAAGGATGGCTACACCTTC. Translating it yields CASRAQGKDGYTF.

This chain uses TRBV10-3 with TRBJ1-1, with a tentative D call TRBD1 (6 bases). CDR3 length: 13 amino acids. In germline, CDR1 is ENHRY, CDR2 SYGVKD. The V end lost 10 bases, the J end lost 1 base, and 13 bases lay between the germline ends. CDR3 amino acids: CATNGQQNTEAFF. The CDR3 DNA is TGTGCCACCAACGGACAGCAGAACACTGAAGCTTTCTTT.

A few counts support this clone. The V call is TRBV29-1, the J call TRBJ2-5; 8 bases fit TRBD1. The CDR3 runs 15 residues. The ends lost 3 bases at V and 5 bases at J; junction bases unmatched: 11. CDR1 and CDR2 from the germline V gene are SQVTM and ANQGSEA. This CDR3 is CSVESARGRAETQYF. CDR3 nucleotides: TGCAGCGTTGAGTCGGCCAGGGGGCGAGCGGAGACCCAGTACTTC.

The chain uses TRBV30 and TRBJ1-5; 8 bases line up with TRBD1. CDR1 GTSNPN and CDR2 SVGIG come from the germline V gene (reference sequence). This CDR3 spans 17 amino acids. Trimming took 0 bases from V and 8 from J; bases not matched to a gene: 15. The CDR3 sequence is CAWSVRSFGQGEEPQHF. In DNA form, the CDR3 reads TGTGCCTGGAGTGTTAGGAGTTTTGGACAGGGAGAGGAGCCCCAGCATTTT.

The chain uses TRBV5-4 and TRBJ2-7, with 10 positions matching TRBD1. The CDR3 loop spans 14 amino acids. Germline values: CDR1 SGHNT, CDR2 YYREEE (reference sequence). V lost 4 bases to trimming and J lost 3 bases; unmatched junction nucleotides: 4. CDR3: CASSQGQGYYEQYF. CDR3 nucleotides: TGTGCCAGCAGCCAGGGACAGGGGTACTACGAGCAGTACTTC. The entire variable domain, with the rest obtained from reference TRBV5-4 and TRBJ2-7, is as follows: ETGVTQSPTHLIKTRGQQVTLRCSSQSGHNTVSWYQQALGQGPQFIFQYYREEENGRGNFPPRFSGLQFPNYSSELNVNALELDDSALYLCASSQGQGYYEQYFGPGTRLTVT.

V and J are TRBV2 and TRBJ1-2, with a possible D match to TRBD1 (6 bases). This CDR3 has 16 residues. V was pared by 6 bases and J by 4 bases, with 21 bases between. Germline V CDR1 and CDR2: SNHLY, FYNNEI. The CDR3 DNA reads TGTGCCAGCAGGGCGGTCCGATTAGGACAGAGCTATGGCTACACCTTC. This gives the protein CASRAVRLGQSYGYTF.

The CDR3 spells CASSGGAGRHQETQYF. The CDR3 nucleotides read TGCGCCAGCAGTGGGGGGGCCGGGCGTCACCAAGAGACCCAGTACTTC. This rearrangement joins TRBV5-1 to TRBJ2-5; tentative D call: TRBD2 (7 bases). The ends were cut back, 5 bases at V and 0 bases at J, with 17 bases in the middle. From germline, CDR1 is SGHRS and CDR2 YFSETQ. The CDR3 runs to 16 residues.

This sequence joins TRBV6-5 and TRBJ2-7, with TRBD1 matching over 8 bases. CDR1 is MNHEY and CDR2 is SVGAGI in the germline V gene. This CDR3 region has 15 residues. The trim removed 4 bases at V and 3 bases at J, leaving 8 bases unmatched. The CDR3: CASSSAGTGGYEQYF. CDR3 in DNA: TGTGCCAGCAGTTCCGCCGGGACAGGCGGCTACGAGCAGTACTTC.

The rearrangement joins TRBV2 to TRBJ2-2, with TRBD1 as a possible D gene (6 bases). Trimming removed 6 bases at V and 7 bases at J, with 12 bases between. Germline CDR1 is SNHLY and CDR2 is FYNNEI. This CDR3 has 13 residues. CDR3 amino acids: CASRTQGIGELFF. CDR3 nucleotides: TGTGCCAGCAGGACACAGGGAATCGGGGAGCTGTTTTTT.

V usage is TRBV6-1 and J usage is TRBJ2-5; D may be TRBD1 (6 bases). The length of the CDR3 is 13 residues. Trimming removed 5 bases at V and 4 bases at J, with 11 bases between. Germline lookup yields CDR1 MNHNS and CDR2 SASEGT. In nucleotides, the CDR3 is TGTGCCAGCAGTACCCGGGACACAGAGACCCAGTACTTC. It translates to CASSTRDTETQYF.

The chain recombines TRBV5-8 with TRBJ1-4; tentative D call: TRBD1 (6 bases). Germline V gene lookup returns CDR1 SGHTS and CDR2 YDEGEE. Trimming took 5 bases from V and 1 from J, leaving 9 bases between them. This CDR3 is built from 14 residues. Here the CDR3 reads CASSGQRTNEKLFF. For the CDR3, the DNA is TGTGCCAGCAGTGGACAGAGAACTAATGAAAAACTGTTTTTT.

This CDR3 is CASSPFMGAGETQYF. The CDR3, as DNA: TGTGCCAGCAGTCCCTTTATGGGGGCAGGAGAGACCCAGTACTTC. The chain links TRBV27 to TRBJ2-5; D may be TRBD1 (6 bases). Germline lookup yields CDR1 MNHEY and CDR2 SMNVEV (reference sequence). The CDR3 runs to 15 residues. Trimming took 5 bases from V and 4 from J, leaving 17 bases between them.